The entry that follows covers one T cell receptor (beta chain) sequence. Clones were sequenced by immunoSEQ multiplex PCR, and TCRdb holds only the in-frame ones, with some missing. Of some 200,000 clones detected, about 83% appear once; the ten largest clones hold 4.8%. Germline trimming cut 4 bases from V and 2 bases from J; bases unmatched to any gene: 7. The CDR3 runs to 16 residues. Germline CDR1 LGHDT, CDR2 YNNKEL (reference sequence). This record belongs to a study of blood T cell repertoires in COVID-19. Across the study: Italy, Spain and the United States were the sources of the convalescent and acute COVID-19 samples.

Shortly before study entry, within 2 weeks, exposed participants had met a COVID-19 case. Sequenced material: PBMCs or T cells enriched from blood (not recorded which). This TCR derives from a woman between 45 and 60 years old who had been exposed to COVID-19. J is TRBJ2-2 and V is TRBV3-1 (or the pseudogene TRBV3-2), with 7 bases matching TRBD2. The CDR3 DNA reads TGTGCCAGCAGCCTCCGGGGGGTCACCAACACCGGGGAGCTGTTTTTT. Its protein is CASSLRGVTNTGELFF.